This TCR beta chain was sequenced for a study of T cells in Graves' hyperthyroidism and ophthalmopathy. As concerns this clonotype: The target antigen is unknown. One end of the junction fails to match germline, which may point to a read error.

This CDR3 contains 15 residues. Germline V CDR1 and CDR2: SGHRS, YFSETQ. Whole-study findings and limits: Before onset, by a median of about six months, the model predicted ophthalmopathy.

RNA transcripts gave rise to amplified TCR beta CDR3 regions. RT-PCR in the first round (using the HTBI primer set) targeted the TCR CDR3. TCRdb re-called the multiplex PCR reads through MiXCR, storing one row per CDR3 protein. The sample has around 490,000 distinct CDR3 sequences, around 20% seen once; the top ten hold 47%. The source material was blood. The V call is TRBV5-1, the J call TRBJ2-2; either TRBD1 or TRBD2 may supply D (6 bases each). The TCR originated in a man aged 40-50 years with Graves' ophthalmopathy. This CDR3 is CASRLEGQDTGELFF. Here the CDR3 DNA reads TGCGCCAGCAGATTGGAGGGACAAGATACCGGGGAGCTGTTTTTT.